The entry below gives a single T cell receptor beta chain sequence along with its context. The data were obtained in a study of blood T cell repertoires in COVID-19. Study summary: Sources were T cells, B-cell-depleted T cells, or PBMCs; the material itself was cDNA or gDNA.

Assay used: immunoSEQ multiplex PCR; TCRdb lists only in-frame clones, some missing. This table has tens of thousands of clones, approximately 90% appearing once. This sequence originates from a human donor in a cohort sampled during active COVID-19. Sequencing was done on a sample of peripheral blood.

The CDR3 DNA is TGTGCCAGCAGCTCAGACGGGGGTGGGTATGGCTACACCTTC. Its protein product is CASSSDGGGYGYTF. The chain is built from TRBV7-2 and TRBJ1-2, with D maybe TRBD1 (5 bases). Germline CDR1 reads SGHTA; CDR2 reads FQGNSA. Trimming pared 4 bases from V and 5 bases from J, leaving 14 bases between. This CDR3 has 14 residues.